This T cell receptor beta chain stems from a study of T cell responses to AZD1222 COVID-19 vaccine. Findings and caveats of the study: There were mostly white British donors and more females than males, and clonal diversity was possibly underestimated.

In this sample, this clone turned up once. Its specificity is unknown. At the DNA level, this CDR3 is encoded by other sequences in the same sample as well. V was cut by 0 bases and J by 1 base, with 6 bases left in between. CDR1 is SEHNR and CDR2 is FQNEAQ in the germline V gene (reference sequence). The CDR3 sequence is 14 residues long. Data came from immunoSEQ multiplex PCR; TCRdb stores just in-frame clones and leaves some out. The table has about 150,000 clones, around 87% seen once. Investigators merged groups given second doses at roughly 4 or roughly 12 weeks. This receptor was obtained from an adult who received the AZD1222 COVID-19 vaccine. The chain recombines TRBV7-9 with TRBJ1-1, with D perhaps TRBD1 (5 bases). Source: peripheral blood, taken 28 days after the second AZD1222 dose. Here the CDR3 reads CASSLAGENTEAFF. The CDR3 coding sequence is TGTGCCAGCAGCTTAGCGGGGGAGAACACTGAAGCTTTCTTT. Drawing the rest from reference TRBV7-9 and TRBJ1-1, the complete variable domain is DTGVSQNPRHKITKRGQNVTFRCDPISEHNRLYWYRQTLGQGPEFLTYFQNEAQLEKSRLLSDRFSAERPKGSFSTLEIQRTEQGDSAMYLCASSLAGENTEAFFGQGTRLTVV.